What follows are 29 T cell receptor beta chains derived from one specimen sequenced in a study of STAT5B mutations in CD4+ large granular lymphocyte leukemia. Profiled with immunoSEQ multiplex PCR; TCRdb holds only in-frame clones, not every one. The sample holds more than 4,000 clones, around 80% seen once. Sequences were obtained from PBMCs. The source of these receptors is a man between 65 and 79 years old with CD4+ T-cell large granular lymphocyte leukemia.

J is TRBJ2-1 and V is TRBV5-1, with 12 bases matching TRBD2. CDR1 is SGHRS, CDR2 YFSETQ, per germline. Trimming at V came to 2 bases and at J to 7 bases, leaving 16 bases not matched to a gene. The CDR3 has 19 amino acids. This CDR3 is CASSFPLKRLAGVQNEQFF. In nucleotides, the CDR3 is TGCGCCAGCAGCTTCCCCCTAAAAAGACTAGCGGGAGTCCAAAATGAGCAGTTCTTC.

This chain uses TRBV11-2 with TRBJ1-1, with D hard to call. This CDR3 is 15 amino acids long. Trimming shortened V by 4 bases and J by 6 bases, and 18 bases separated the two germline ends. Germline V gives CDR1 SGHAT, CDR2 FQNNGV. CDR3 DNA sequence: TGTGCCAGCAGCTCTTTCCGGGAGGCGAGGTCTGAAGCTTTCTTT. As protein: CASSSFREARSEAFF.

The V and J genes are TRBV5-1 and TRBJ2-7; 11 nucleotides line up with TRBD2. The germline gives CDR1 SGHRS, CDR2 YFSETQ. The CDR3 extends over 13 amino acids. V gave up 3 bases and J gave up 6 bases; unmatched junction bases: 2. The CDR3 DNA is TGCGCCAGCAGCTACGGGACTAGCGGCGAGCAGTACGTC. Protein product: CASSYGTSGEQYV.

The rearrangement joins TRBV7-9 to TRBJ2-7; perhaps TRBD1 as D (6 bases). This CDR3 is built from 15 residues. The germline V gene encodes CDR1 SEHNR and CDR2 FQNEAQ (reference sequence). Trimming shortened V by 0 bases and J by 4 bases, and 13 bases separated the two germline ends. The CDR3 region has the DNA TGTGCCAGCAGCTTAGCGCCCCGGGGACAATACGAGCAGTACTTC. It translates to CASSLAPRGQYEQYF.

CDR3 region: CASSSLAGVNYEQYV. In DNA form, the CDR3 reads TGCGCCAGCAGCTCCCTAGCGGGAGTAAACTACGAGCAGTACGTC. V usage is TRBV5-1 and J usage is TRBJ2-7; 10 bases map to TRBD2. Trimming at V came to 3 bases and at J to 3 bases, leaving 6 bases not matched to a gene. Germline CDR1 is SGHRS and CDR2 is YFSETQ. The CDR3 runs to 15 residues.

The rearrangement uses TRBV5-1 and TRBJ1-5, with D tentatively TRBD1 (5 bases). V was trimmed by 4 bases and J by 7 bases, leaving 18 bases between them. The CDR3 length is 15 residues. CDR1 and CDR2 from the germline V gene are SGHRS and YFSETQ. CDR3: CASSPGTLAGQPQHF. The DNA of the CDR3 is TGCGCCAGCAGCCCCGGGACCCTCGCCGGGCAGCCCCAGCATTTT.

This chain uses TRBV6-6 with TRBJ2-3; 10 nucleotides match TRBD1. Trimming at V came to 6 bases and at J to 6 bases, leaving 9 bases not matched to a gene. This CDR3 contains 15 residues. CDR1 and CDR2 (germline): MNHNY, SVGAGI (reference sequence). This CDR3 reads CASRRQGAEWDTQYF. In DNA, the CDR3 is TGTGCCAGCAGGCGACAGGGGGCGGAGTGGGATACGCAGTATTTT.

The genes are TRBV30 and TRBJ1-4, with 9 bases aligning to TRBD1. This CDR3 region has 14 residues. Germline V gives CDR1 GTSNPN, CDR2 SVGIG (reference sequence). V trimming: 2 bases; J trimming: 7 bases; junction bases outside the gene matches: 5. DNA of the CDR3: TGTGCCTGGAGTCTTGGGACAGGGACTGAAAAACTGTTTTTT. It encodes CAWSLGTGTEKLFF.

The chain links TRBV11-3 to TRBJ2-3; unclear D gene. The V and J ends lost 1 base and 4 bases respectively, with 9 bases between them. Germline loops: CDR1 SGHNT, CDR2 YENEEA. This CDR3 has 14 residues. This chain's CDR3 is CASSLGVGADTQYF. The CDR3 DNA reads as TGTGCCAGCAGCTTAGGGGTCGGTGCAGATACGCAGTATTTT.

J is TRBJ2-1 and V is TRBV6-1, with unresolved D. The CDR3 spans 14 residues. Trimming took 2 bases from V and 0 from J, leaving 5 bases between them. Germline-derived CDR1 and CDR2 are MNHNS and SASEGT. The CDR3 sequence is CASSELSSYNEQFF. CDR3 bases: TGTGCCAGCAGTGAATTGAGCTCCTACAATGAGCAGTTCTTC.

A few counts support this clone. This chain joins TRBV5-1 and TRBJ2-7; D might be TRBD2 (6 bases). Germline CDR1 is SGHRS and CDR2 is YFSETQ. CDR3 length equals 15 residues. V lost 0 bases, J lost 2 bases, and 12 bases lay in between. CDR3 nucleotide sequence: TGCGCCAGCAGCTTGGGGCTAGCGAATACCTACGAGCAGTACTTC. It is translated as CASSLGLANTYEQYF.

This chain connects TRBV5-4 to TRBJ2-5, with D perhaps TRBD1 or TRBD2 (6 bases each). The germline V gene has CDR1 SGHNT and CDR2 YYREEE (reference sequence). The CDR3 length is 13 residues. Trimming removed 3 bases at V and 4 bases at J, with 10 bases between. Written as DNA, the CDR3 is TGTGCCAGCAGCTCCTCGGGGGCAGAGACCCAGTACTTC. Translated, it gives CASSSSGAETQYF.

J is TRBJ2-7 and V is TRBV5-1; maybe TRBD2 (6 bases). The CDR3 totals 14 residues. Germline V CDR1 and CDR2: SGHRS, YFSETQ. Trimming left V 3 bases short and J 2 bases short, with 12 bases between. CDR3 nucleotides: TGCGCCAGCAGCTCGGGAGTCGACACCTACGAGCAGTACGTC. Its translation: CASSSGVDTYEQYV.

V is TRBV6-1 and J is TRBJ2-1, with 7 nucleotides matching TRBD2. Germline CDR1 and CDR2: MNHNS and SASEGT. This CDR3 spans 14 amino acids. The V segment lost 8 bases and the J segment 7 bases; nucleotides outside the gene matches: 11. The CDR3 DNA reads TGTGCCAGCCTAGGGGACGGGGGGTGGAATGAGCAGTTCTTC. It specifies CASLGDGGWNEQFF.

The rearrangement links TRBV6-6 to TRBJ2-7; TRBD1 might be the D (6 bases). The germline CDR1 and CDR2 sequences are MNHNY and SVGAGI (reference sequence). Trimming left V 6 bases short and J 8 bases short, with 14 bases between. The CDR3 loop spans 12 amino acids. The CDR3 region is CASSPEGEKQYV. CDR3 nucleotides: TGTGCCAGCAGCCCTGAGGGGGAAAAGCAGTACGTC.

V is TRBV7-9 and J is TRBJ2-1; tentatively, D is TRBD2 (6 bases). This CDR3 is built from 15 residues. Germline V gives CDR1 SEHNR, CDR2 FQNEAQ (reference sequence). V gave up 1 base and J gave up 5 bases, with 12 bases separating them. The CDR3 here is CASSLGSSANNEQFF. CDR3 bases: TGTGCCAGCAGCTTAGGATCTAGCGCAAACAATGAGCAGTTCTTC.

This rearrangement joins TRBV5-1 to TRBJ2-6; no reliable D call. Germline-derived CDR1 and CDR2 are SGHRS and YFSETQ. Trimming pared 4 bases from V and 0 bases from J, leaving 8 bases between. This CDR3 has 15 amino acids. For the CDR3, the DNA is TGCGCCAGCAGCCCCCTGGTCTCTGGGGCCAACGTCCTGACTTTC. Its protein product is CASSPLVSGANVLTF.

The DNA of the CDR3 is TGTGCCAGCAGTGCGAGGACTCGGGGGAAGGGGACCCAGTACTTC. Protein sequence: CASSARTRGKGTQYF. The chain is built from TRBV6-5 and TRBJ2-5; D perhaps matches TRBD2 (6 bases). Germline V gene data show CDR1 as MNHEY and CDR2 as SVGAGI. Trimming cost V 5 bases and J 7 bases, with 20 bases left between them. This CDR3 is built from 15 residues.

This chain joins TRBV10-3 and TRBJ2-5; D is uncertain. This CDR3 region has 12 residues. Trimming stripped 8 bases from V and 3 bases from J, with 10 bases between. Germline loops: CDR1 ENHRY, CDR2 SYGVKD. The CDR3 DNA reads as TGTGCCATCGGGCGGCAGAAAGAGACCCAGTACTTC. The encoded protein is CAIGRQKETQYF.

This rearrangement joins TRBV11-2 to TRBJ2-7, with 11 bases that match TRBD2. This CDR3 is 15 amino acids long. J gave up 3 bases and V 2 bases, and 3 bases lay outside the gene matches. CDR1 and CDR2 from the germline V gene are SGHAT and FQNNGV. The CDR3 DNA follows: TGTGCCAGCAGCTTATCCGGGACTAGCGGCTACGAGCAGTACGTC. Translated: CASSLSGTSGYEQYV.

The V and J genes are TRBV5-1 and TRBJ2-1; tentatively, D is TRBD2 (6 bases). Germline CDR1 reads SGHRS; CDR2 reads YFSETQ. The ends were cut back, 0 bases at V and 5 bases at J, with 6 bases in the middle. This CDR3 has 13 amino acids. The CDR3 DNA sequence: TGCGCCAGCAGCTTGGGGACTAACAATGAGCAGTTCTTC. Protein product: CASSLGTNNEQFF.

By frequency in the sample, this clone is medium-sized (0.01 to 0.1%). The sample carries other DNA sequences with the same CDR3. The J gene is TRBJ2-1, the V gene TRBV10-3, with D unclear. Germline CDR1 is ENHRY and CDR2 is SYGVKD. This CDR3 region has 11 residues. V shed 5 bases and J shed 6 bases, with 5 bases lying between them. The CDR3 here is CAISQGNEQFF. CDR3 bases: TGTGCCATCAGTCAAGGCAATGAGCAGTTCTTC.

The chain couples TRBV19 to TRBJ2-2; D may match TRBD1 or TRBD2 (5 bases each). Between the trimmed V and J ends, which lost 6 bases and 4 bases, there was a span of 12 bases. The germline V gene encodes CDR1 LNHDA and CDR2 SQIVND (reference sequence). The CDR3 contains 14 residues. DNA of the CDR3: TGTGCCAGTAGCACGGGACCTATCACCGGGGAGCTGTTTTTT. Protein product: CASSTGPITGELFF.

The chain uses TRBV29-1 and TRBJ1-1, with 10 positions matching TRBD1. Germline V CDR1 and CDR2: SQVTM, ANQGSEA. The CDR3 spans 13 residues. V shed 5 bases and J 3 bases; nucleotides not matched to a gene: 3. CDR3 amino acids: CSVRTGGDTEAFF. CDR3 DNA sequence: TGCAGCGTTCGGACAGGGGGGGACACTGAAGCTTTCTTT.

The V gene is TRBV5-1, the J gene TRBJ2-2; D is uncertain. This CDR3 is 16 amino acids long. Germline CDR1 reads SGHRS; CDR2 reads YFSETQ. The germline V and J ends were trimmed by 6 bases and 0 bases, with 15 bases remaining between them. The CDR3 DNA sequence: TGCGCCAGCACAGAACTCAGCAGCACGAACACCGGGGAGCTGTTTTTT. Amino acid sequence: CASTELSSTNTGELFF. Drawing the rest from reference TRBV5-1 and TRBJ2-2, the complete variable domain is KAGVTQTPRYLIKTRGQQVTLSCSPISGHRSVSWYQQTPGQGLQFLFEYFSETQRNKGNFPGRFSGRQFSNSRSEMNVSTLELGDSALYLCASTELSSTNTGELFFGEGSRLTVL.

The V and J genes are TRBV7-9 and TRBJ2-5; TRBD2 aligns across 13 bases. Germline CDR1 and CDR2: SEHNR and FQNEAQ (reference sequence). J lost 10 bases, V lost 4 bases, and 6 bases had no gene match. This CDR3 has 14 residues. CDR3 sequence: CASSSGLAGDVQYF. CDR3 coding DNA: TGTGCCAGCAGCTCTGGACTAGCGGGAGATGTCCAGTACTTC.

V is TRBV5-1 and J is TRBJ2-1, with D possibly TRBD1 on 5 matching bases. The CDR3 totals 13 residues. Germline V gene data show CDR1 as SGHRS and CDR2 as YFSETQ. V gave up 4 bases and J gave up 12 bases, with 17 bases separating them. The CDR3 protein is CASSPTTAGGQFF. For the CDR3, the DNA is TGCGCCAGCAGCCCGACGACAGCTGGCGGGCAGTTCTTC. The variable domain in full, with the rest retrieved from reference TRBV5-1 and TRBJ2-1, is KAGVTQTPRYLIKTRGQQVTLSCSPISGHRSVSWYQQTPGQGLQFLFEYFSETQRNKGNFPGRFSGRQFSNSRSEMNVSTLELGDSALYLCASSPTTAGGQFFGPGTRLTVL.

This clone came up a few times. V gene TRBV5-1 combines with J gene TRBJ1-5; TRBD1 might be the D (6 bases). CDR3 length: 15 amino acids. Looked up from germline, CDR1 is SGHRS and CDR2 is YFSETQ. The ends were cut back, 0 bases at V and 4 bases at J, with 11 bases in the middle. CDR3 coding DNA: TGCGCCAGCAGCTTGGGAGGGGGAAGAAATCAGCCCCAGCATTTT. It encodes CASSLGGGRNQPQHF.

The chain employs TRBV7-6 and TRBJ2-5, with D possibly being TRBD2 (5 bases). The CDR3 sequence is 16 residues long. Germline V gene data show CDR1 as SGHVS and CDR2 as FNYEAQ. V lost 5 bases and J 6 bases, leaving 22 bases between the germline ends. The CDR3 protein is CASSPRAGPTHQTQYF. As DNA, the CDR3 is TGTGCCAGCAGCCCGCGGGCCGGACCAACCCATCAGACCCAGTACTTC.